This T cell receptor beta chain comes out of a study of pediatric ulcerative colitis. The CDR3 is 16 residues long. V gave up 6 bases and J gave up 9 bases; unmatched junction bases: 18. The germline gives CDR1 LNHDA, CDR2 SQIVND (reference sequence). During colonoscopy, one to two rectal pinch biopsies were collected. In the case of this clone: Its target is not known.

Libraries were prepared by immunoSEQ multiplex PCR; TCRdb keeps only in-frame clonotypes and omits some of them. Here the sample spans tens of thousands of clones, over 70% being singletons. Findings and limits, study-wide: Blood-rectal clonal overlap within each person was significantly higher in ulcerative colitis patients than controls. Rectal repertoires separated controls, mild-moderate and acute severe colitis.

This TCR was recovered from a girl aged 5 to 17 with moderate ulcerative colitis. Sample: gut tissue. The rearrangement links TRBV19 to TRBJ2-7; 9 positions match TRBD1. CDR3 DNA sequence: TGTGCCAGTAGCCACACCACGGGACAGGGAATACTCGGGCAGTACTTC. Protein sequence: CASSHTTGQGILGQYF.